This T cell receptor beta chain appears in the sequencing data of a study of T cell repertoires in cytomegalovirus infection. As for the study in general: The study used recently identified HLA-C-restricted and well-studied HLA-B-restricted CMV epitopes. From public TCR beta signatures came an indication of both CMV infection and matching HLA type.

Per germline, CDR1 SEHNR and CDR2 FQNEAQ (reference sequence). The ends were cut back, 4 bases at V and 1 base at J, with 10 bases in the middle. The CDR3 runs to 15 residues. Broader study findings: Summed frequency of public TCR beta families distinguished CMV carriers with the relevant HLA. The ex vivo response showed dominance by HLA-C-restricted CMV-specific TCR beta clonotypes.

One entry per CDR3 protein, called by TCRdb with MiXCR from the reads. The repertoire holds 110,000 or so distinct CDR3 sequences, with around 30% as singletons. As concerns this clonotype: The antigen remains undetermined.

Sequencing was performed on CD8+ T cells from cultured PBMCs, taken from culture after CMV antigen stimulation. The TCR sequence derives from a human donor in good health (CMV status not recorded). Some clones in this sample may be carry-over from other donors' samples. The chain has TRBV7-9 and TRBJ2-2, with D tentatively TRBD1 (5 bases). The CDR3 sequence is CASSSPGQNTGELFF. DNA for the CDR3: TGTGCCAGCAGCTCCCCCGGACAGAACACCGGGGAGCTGTTTTTT.